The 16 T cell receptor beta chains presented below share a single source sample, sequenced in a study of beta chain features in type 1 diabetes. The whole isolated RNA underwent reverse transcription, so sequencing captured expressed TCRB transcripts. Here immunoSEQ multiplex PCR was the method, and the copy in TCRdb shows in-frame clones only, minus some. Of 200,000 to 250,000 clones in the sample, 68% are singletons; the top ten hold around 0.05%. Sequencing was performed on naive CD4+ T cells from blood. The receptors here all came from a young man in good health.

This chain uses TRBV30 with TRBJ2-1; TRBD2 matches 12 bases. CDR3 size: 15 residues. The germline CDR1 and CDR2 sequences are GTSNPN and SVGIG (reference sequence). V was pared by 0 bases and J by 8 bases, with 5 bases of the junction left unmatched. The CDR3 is CAWSVRLAGGYEQFF. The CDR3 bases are TGTGCCTGGAGTGTTCGGCTAGCGGGGGGGTATGAGCAGTTCTTC.

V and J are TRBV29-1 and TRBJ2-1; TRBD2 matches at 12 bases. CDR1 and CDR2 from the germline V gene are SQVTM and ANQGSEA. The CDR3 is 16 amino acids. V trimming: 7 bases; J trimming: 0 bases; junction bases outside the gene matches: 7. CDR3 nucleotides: TGCAGCGCCCAAGGACTAGCGGGAACCTCCTACAATGAGCAGTTCTTC. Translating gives CSAQGLAGTSYNEQFF.

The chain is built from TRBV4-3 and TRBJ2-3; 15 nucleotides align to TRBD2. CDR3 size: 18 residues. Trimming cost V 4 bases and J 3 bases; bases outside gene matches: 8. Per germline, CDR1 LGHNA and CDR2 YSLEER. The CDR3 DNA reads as TGCGCCAGCAGCCTGGGGTGGACTAGCGGGAGGGATACAGATACGCAGTATTTT. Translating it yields CASSLGWTSGRDTDTQYF.

CDR3 sequence (DNA): TGTGCCAGCAGCACCTTCGGTGTCCAGGGAACCTACAATGAGCAGTTCTTC. It encodes CASSTFGVQGTYNEQFF. This chain joins TRBV9 and TRBJ2-1; D perhaps matches TRBD1 (5 bases). This CDR3 has 17 residues. V lost 4 bases and J lost 2, with 19 bases in between. CDR1 and CDR2 from the germline V gene are SGDLS and YYNGEE.

The CDR3 sequence: CASSSQTGRLVGANVLTF. The DNA for the CDR3 is TGTGCCAGCAGCTCTCAGACAGGGAGGCTTGTTGGGGCCAACGTCCTGACTTTC. V usage is TRBV7-9 and J usage is TRBJ2-6; possibly TRBD1 for D (7 bases). The V gene lost 4 bases and the J gene lost 3 bases, with 19 bases spanning the gap. The germline V gene encodes CDR1 SEHNR and CDR2 FQNEAQ (reference sequence). The CDR3 has 18 amino acids.

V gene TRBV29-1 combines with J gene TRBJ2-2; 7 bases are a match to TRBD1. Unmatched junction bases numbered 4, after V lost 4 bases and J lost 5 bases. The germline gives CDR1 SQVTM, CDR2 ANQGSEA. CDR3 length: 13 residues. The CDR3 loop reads CSVAGQLTGELFF. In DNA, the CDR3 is TGCAGCGTTGCGGGACAGTTGACCGGGGAGCTGTTTTTT.

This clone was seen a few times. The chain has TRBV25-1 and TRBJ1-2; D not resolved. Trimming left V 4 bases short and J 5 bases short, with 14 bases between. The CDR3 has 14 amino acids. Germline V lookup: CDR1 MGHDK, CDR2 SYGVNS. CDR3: CASSAPVFPYGYTF. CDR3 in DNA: TGTGCCAGCAGTGCTCCGGTTTTCCCGTATGGCTACACCTTC.

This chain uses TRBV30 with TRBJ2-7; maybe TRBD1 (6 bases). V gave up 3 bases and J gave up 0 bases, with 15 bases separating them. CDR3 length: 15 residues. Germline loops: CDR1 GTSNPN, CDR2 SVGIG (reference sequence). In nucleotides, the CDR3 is TGTGCCTGGAGCCTAAGGGGGACCCACTCCTACGAGCAGTACTTC. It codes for CAWSLRGTHSYEQYF.

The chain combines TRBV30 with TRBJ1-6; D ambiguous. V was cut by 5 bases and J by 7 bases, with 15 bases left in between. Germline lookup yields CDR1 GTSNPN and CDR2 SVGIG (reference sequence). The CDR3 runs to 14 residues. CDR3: CAWEARARNSPLHF. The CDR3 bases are TGTGCCTGGGAAGCTCGGGCCAGAAATTCACCCCTCCACTTT.

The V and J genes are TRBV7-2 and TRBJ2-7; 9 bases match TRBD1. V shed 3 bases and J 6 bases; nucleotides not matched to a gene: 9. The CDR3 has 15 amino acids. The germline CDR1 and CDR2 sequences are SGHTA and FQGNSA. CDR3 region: CASSLGTGLFTEQYF. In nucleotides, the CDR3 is TGTGCCAGCAGCTTGGGGACAGGGTTATTTACCGAGCAGTACTTC. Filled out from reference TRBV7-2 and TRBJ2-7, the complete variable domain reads GAGVSQSPSNKVTEKGKDVELRCDPISGHTALYWYRQSLGQGLEFLIYFQGNSAPDKSGLPSDRFSAERTGGSVSTLTIQRTQQEDSAVYLCASSLGTGLFTEQYFGPGTRLTVT.

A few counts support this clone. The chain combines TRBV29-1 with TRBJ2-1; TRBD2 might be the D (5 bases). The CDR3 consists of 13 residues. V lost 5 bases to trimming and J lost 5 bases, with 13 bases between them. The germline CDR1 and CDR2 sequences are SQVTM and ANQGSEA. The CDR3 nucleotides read TGCAGCGTTACCGGGAAGTATCACAATGAGCAGTTCTTC. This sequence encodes CSVTGKYHNEQFF.

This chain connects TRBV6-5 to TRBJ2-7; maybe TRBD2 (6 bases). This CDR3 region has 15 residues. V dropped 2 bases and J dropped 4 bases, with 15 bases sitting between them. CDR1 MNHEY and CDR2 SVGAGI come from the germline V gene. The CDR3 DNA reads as TGTGCCAGCAGTTACCGGGCTAGCGCTAAATACGAGCAGTACTTC. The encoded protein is CASSYRASAKYEQYF.

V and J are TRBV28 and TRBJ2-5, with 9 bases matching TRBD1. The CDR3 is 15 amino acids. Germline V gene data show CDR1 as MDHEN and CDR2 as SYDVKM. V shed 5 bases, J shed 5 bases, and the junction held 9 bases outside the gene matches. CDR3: CASSAGDRARETQYF. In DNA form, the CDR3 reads TGTGCCAGCAGTGCCGGGGACAGGGCAAGGGAGACCCAGTACTTC.

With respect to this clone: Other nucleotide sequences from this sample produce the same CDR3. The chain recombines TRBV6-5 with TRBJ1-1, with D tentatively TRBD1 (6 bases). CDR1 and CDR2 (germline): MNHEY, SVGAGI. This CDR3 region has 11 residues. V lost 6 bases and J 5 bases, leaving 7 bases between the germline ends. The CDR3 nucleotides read TGTGCCAGCAGAAGGGGGACTGAAGCTTTCTTT. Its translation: CASRRGTEAFF.

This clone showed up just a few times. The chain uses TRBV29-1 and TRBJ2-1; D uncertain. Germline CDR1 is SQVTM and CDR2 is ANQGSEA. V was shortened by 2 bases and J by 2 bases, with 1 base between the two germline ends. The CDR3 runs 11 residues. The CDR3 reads CSVEPYNEQFF. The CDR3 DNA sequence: TGCAGCGTTGAACCCTACAATGAGCAGTTCTTC.

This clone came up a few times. CDR3 protein: CSVVPVNEQFF. For the CDR3, the DNA is TGCAGCGTTGTTCCAGTAAATGAGCAGTTCTTC. The V and J genes are TRBV29-1 and TRBJ2-1, with no clear D. V lost 4 bases and J 7 bases, leaving 8 bases between the germline ends. CDR1 is SQVTM and CDR2 is ANQGSEA in the germline V gene. The length of the CDR3 is 11 residues.